This TCR beta chain was documented in a study of identical twins. TCRdb fed the 5' RACE reads into MiXCR, producing one record per CDR3 protein. This repertoire shows approximately 140,000 distinct CDR3 sequences, under 4.5% found once; its top ten account for 7.5% to 8.5%. Notes on the study in general: A lower insertion count was a feature of abundant cord blood beta clonotypes, with no such feature in memory repertoires. Potential partial confounding of zero-insertion analyses by invariant MAIT and iNKT cells was noted.

At least ten counts were recorded for this clonotype. What it binds is not known. This CDR3 contains 11 residues. The germline gives CDR1 PRHDT, CDR2 FYEKMQ (reference sequence). Between the trimmed V and J ends, which lost 5 bases and 7 bases, there was a span of 7 bases. Healthy Caucasians supplied all donations. Specimen: memory T cells sorted from blood. The TCR originated in a man younger than 35 in good health. The V gene is TRBV13, the J gene TRBJ2-3; no clear D gene. CDR3 sequence: CASSIQYTQYF. In DNA, the CDR3 is TGTGCCAGCAGCATTCAGTATACGCAGTATTTT.